This TCR beta chain was documented in a study of T-cell memory formation after mild COVID-19. About the study: Largely donor-specific sequence clusters came from a couple of donors. General study results and limits: That cross-reactive memory joined was suggested by some responding clones appearing in pre-infection memory. Specificity for SARS-CoV-2 was not confirmed among the second-wave clones peaking on day 37.

TCRdb ran MiXCR on the 5' RACE reads and lists one entry per CDR3 protein. The sample gives approximately 260,000 distinct CDR3 sequences, 18% of which show up once; 23% is in the top ten. The CDR3 spans 15 residues. The V gene's germline CDR1 is ENHRY and CDR2 SYGVKD. J was trimmed by 5 bases and V by 1 base; bases with no gene match: 7. This clonotype was seen many times. No antigen is known for it. This clonotype was sampled from a man aged 18 to 29 who had mild COVID-19 (a few samples of this study predate the infection). Cell type and time point are not known. Sequenced sample: PBMCs or a T cell subset sorted from them (not recorded which). This chain connects TRBV10-3 to TRBJ2-7, with 8 bases that match TRBD2. The CDR3 sequence: CAISEWGGGPHEQYF. The CDR3 nucleotides are TGTGCCATCAGTGAGTGGGGCGGGGGGCCGCACGAGCAGTACTTC.